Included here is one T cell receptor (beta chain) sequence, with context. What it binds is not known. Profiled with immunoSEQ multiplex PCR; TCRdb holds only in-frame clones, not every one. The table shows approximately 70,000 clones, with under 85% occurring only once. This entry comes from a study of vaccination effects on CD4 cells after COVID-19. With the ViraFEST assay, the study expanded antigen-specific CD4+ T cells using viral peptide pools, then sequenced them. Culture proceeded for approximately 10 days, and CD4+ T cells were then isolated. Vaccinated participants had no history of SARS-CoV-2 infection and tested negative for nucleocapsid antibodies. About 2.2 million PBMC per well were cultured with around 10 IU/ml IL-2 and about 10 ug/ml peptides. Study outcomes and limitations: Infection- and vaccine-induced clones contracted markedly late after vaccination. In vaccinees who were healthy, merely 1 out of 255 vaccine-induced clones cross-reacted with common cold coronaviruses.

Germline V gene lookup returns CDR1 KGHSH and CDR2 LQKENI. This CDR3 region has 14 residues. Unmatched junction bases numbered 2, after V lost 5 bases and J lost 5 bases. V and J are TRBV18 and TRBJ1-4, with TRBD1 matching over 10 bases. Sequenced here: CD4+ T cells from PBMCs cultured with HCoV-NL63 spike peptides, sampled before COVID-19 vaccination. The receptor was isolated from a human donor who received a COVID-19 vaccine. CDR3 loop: CASSKDRGNEKLFF. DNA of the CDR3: TGTGCCAGCTCAAAGGACAGGGGGAATGAAAAACTGTTTTTT. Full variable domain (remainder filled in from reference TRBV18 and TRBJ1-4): NAGVMQNPRHLVRRRGQEARLRCSPMKGHSHVYWYRQLPEEGLKFMVYLQKENIIDESGMPKERFSAEFPKEGPSILRIQQVVRGDSAAYFCASSKDRGNEKLFFGSGTQLSVL.